This record concerns one TCR beta chain sequence. The antigen is undetermined. The data were produced by immunoSEQ multiplex PCR, yet TCRdb's version contains in-frame clones alone and is incomplete. The profile shows fewer than 35,000 clones, approximately 78% of them singletons. These data belong to a study of a mutant IDH1 vaccine in newly diagnosed glioma. Overall study: In some groups vaccination began 4-6 weeks post-radiotherapy; others received it with temozolomide. Every participant had undergone radiotherapy, temozolomide, or both before, and most underwent both.

The time point is: week 11, during vaccination. Alongside topical imiquimod, each dose of vaccine comprised 300 ug of mutant IDH1 20-mer peptide. Germline values: CDR1 SGHRS, CDR2 YFSETQ. Trimming shortened V by 0 bases and J by 6 bases, and 11 bases separated the two germline ends. The CDR3 covers 14 residues. The TCR sequence derives from a man aged 25-45 years with glioma. The sample here was PBMCs, taken from a glioma patient whose treatment included an IDH1 peptide vaccine. The V call is TRBV5-1, the J call TRBJ2-3; no firm D call. The chain's CDR3 is CASSLVSAHDTQYF. CDR3 DNA sequence: TGCGCCAGCAGCTTGGTATCCGCCCACGATACGCAGTATTTT.